This is a list of T cell receptor beta chains from one sample in a study of monozygotic twins with inflammatory bowel disease. TCRdb re-called the 5' RACE reads, yielding one record per CDR3 amino acid sequence without DNA. The listing records fewer than 400,000 distinct CDR3 sequences. Sequenced sample: blood. Receptors originate from a human donor with ulcerative colitis or Crohn's disease, or a healthy co-twin of an affected twin (not recorded which). Each CDR3 is given with its conserved first and last residue.

V gene: TRBV10-3
J gene: TRBJ2-3
CDR3 protein: CATTTKGPDTQYF

V gene: TRBV7-2
J gene: TRBJ2-7
CDR3 protein: CASSPTPGQSYEQYF

V gene: TRBV27
J gene: TRBJ1-6
CDR3 protein: CASSQSDRGSSPLHF

V gene: TRBV5-1
J gene: TRBJ2-2
CDR3 protein: CASSLVRENGELFF

V gene: TRBV12-3/TRBV12-4
J gene: TRBJ1-5
CDR3 protein: CASSLATDVGHQPQHF

V gene: TRBV20-1
J gene: TRBJ1-6
CDR3 protein: CSAPAAGLSPANSPLHF

V gene: TRBV4-2
J gene: TRBJ1-2
CDR3 protein: CASSQDQLNYGYTF

V gene: TRBV12-3/TRBV12-4
J gene: TRBJ1-2
CDR3 protein: CASGGTGSHYGYTF

V gene: TRBV15
J gene: TRBJ2-5
CDR3 protein: CATSRGGGYEETQYF

V gene: TRBV11-2
J gene: TRBJ2-7
CDR3 protein: CASSLATGGSYEQYF

V gene: TRBV20-1
J gene: TRBJ2-3
CDR3 protein: CTARLAGGKNTDTQYF

V gene: TRBV5-6
J gene: TRBJ2-3
CDR3 protein: CASSKTGITSTDTQYF

V gene: TRBV7-2
J gene: TRBJ1-2
CDR3 protein: CASSLPDRGVFGYTF